Listed below are T cell receptor beta chains from one sample, sequenced in a study of vaccination effects on CD4 cells after COVID-19. Method: immunoSEQ multiplex PCR; TCRdb's copy keeps in-frame clones and lacks some. The sample lists tens of thousands of clones, about 67% occurring once. The antigens these receptors bind are not known. This sample comprised CD4+ T cells from PBMCs cultured without peptide, obtained after COVID-19 vaccination. Every receptor here comes from a human donor who received a COVID-19 vaccine. Both conserved end residues are trimmed from each CDR3.

SVELGGVGTEAF | TRBJ1-1 | TRBV29-1
ASNAPGQGNTEAF | TRBJ1-1 | TRBV7-9
ASRTGQGVQETQY | TRBJ2-5 | TRBV23-1
ASTTDRVNTEAF | TRBJ1-1 | TRBV6-5
ASSLEQNNSPLH | TRBJ1-6 | TRBV7-9
ASSLNGFQNQPQH | TRBJ1-5 | TRBV5-5
ASSPRGTADTQY | TRBJ2-3 | TRBV11-1
ASSLAAGKTEAF | TRBJ1-1 | TRBV7-9
ASGLSGGGTEAF | TRBJ1-1 | TRBV12-5
ATSGVMGEAF | TRBJ1-1 | TRBV24-1
AISGTGQETQY | TRBJ2-5 | TRBV10-3
ASSSSRNTEAF | TRBJ1-1 | TRBV19
AWSGATAYNSPLH | TRBJ1-6 | TRBV30
ASSYWGGEQY | TRBJ2-7 | TRBV6-5
ASSQVRQETYGYT | TRBJ1-2 | TRBV4-1
ASSYDSNQPQH | TRBJ1-5 | TRBV6-2/TRBV6-3
ASSRQGYNQPQH | TRBJ1-5 | TRBV28
ASSLGLAGASGETQY | TRBJ2-5 | TRBV4-1
ASSSGGFDSPLH | TRBJ1-6 | TRBV6-5
ASSRMGAYRDQDTEAF | TRBJ1-1 | TRBV23-1
ASSLRDRGQGSPLH | TRBJ1-6 | TRBV7-8
ASSSGTGYTEAF | TRBJ1-1 | TRBV7-3
ASSRSDRGVYGYT | TRBJ1-2 | TRBV7-9
ATSKLSYEQY | TRBJ2-7 | TRBV15
ASSSGLAVQETQY | TRBJ2-5 | TRBV7-8
ASRGGGSANNSPLH | TRBJ1-6 | TRBV28
ASSAQGATNEKLF | TRBJ1-4 | TRBV2
ASSSGLLQTYEQY | TRBJ2-7 | TRBV5-1
ASTSTGNTGELF | TRBJ2-2 | TRBV19
ASSPPGQRPNEQY | TRBJ2-7 | TRBV18
ASRLGRTGDEETQY | TRBJ2-5 | TRBV12-2
ASSTRSLNTEAF | TRBJ1-1 | TRBV19
ASSFQGGTNEKLF | TRBJ1-4 | TRBV7-9
ASSQGQANQPQH | TRBJ1-5 | TRBV7-2
ASSERQLKNTEAF | TRBJ1-1 | TRBV2
SVEGALGVRGRQETQY | TRBJ2-5 | TRBV29-1
ASSLRNNEKLF | TRBJ1-4 | TRBV5-6
ASSPPGRLSNEQF | TRBJ2-1 | TRBV7-2
ASSGISTDTQY | TRBJ2-3 | TRBV2
ASSVAAGSWTDTQY | TRBJ2-3 | TRBV9
ASSPGAEAF | TRBJ1-1 | TRBV12-3/TRBV12-4
ASSRTSGANVLT | TRBJ2-6 | TRBV5-1
ASSFRTGGVPGNTQY | TRBJ2-3 | TRBV7-2
SVDPGLGSNEQF | TRBJ2-1 | TRBV29-1
SVSAGTGYTDTQY | TRBJ2-3 | TRBV29-1
SAKREETQY | TRBJ2-5 | TRBV20-1
AWSYRDEQF | TRBJ2-1 | TRBV30
ASRGDFFLDTEAF | TRBJ1-1 | TRBV6-5